This T cell receptor (beta chain) was identified during a study of graft-versus-host responses after intestinal transplantation. Background on the study: Multivisceral, liver-intestinal, or isolated intestinal grafts went to recipients.

Notes on this clone: Its antigen remains unknown.

Profiling relied on immunoSEQ multiplex PCR, and the TCRdb table lists in-frame clones only, not all of them. The sample has approximately 76,000 clones; about 87% are singletons. The CDR3 runs 16 residues. The V gene's germline CDR1 is LNHDA and CDR2 SQIVND (reference sequence). J was trimmed by 2 bases and V by 5 bases; bases with no gene match: 7. Sequenced material: unstimulated CD4+ T cells sorted from spleen or lymph node cells, taken before transplant. This TCR came from a human donor who was the organ donor for an intestinal transplant. The rearrangement uses TRBV19 and TRBJ2-3, with 10 bases identical to TRBD1. This CDR3 reads CASSVGTGDFTDTQYF. CDR3 coding DNA: TGTGCCAGTAGTGTAGGGACAGGGGACTTCACAGATACGCAGTATTTT.